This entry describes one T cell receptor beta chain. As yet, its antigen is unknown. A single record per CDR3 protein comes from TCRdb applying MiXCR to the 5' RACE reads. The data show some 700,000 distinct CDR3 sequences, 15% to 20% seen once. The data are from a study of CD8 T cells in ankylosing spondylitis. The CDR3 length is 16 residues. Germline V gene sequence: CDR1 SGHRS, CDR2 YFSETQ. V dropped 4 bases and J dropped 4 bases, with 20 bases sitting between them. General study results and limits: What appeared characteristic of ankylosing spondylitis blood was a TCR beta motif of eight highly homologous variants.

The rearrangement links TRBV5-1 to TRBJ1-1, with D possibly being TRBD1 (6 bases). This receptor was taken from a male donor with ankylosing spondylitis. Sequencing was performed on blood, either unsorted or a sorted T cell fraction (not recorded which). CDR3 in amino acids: CASSPSRGGGGTEAFF. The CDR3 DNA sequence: TGCGCCAGCAGCCCGTCCCGTGGGGGCGGGGGCACTGAAGCTTTCTTT.